The clone carrying this T cell receptor (beta chain) has a handful of counts. Its antigen is not identified. This record comes from a study of blood T cells in healthy people across ages. Broader study findings: Fewer expanded clones and more diversity marked long-lived versus aged donors.

V was trimmed by 2 bases and J by 8 bases, leaving 22 bases between them. This CDR3 comprises 17 residues. The V gene's germline CDR1 is MNHEY and CDR2 SVGEGT. A second PCR, run for about 6 to 11 cycles, used a sample-barcoded 5' primer plus a J-beta primer mix. The template-switch adaptor was a 5' adaptor with 12 random nucleotides. It tagged each cDNA molecule. TCRdb used MiXCR to reprocess the 5' RACE reads, holding one entry per CDR3 protein. The repertoire includes hundreds of thousands of distinct CDR3 sequences, 22% of them detected once, and about 22% sits in the top ten. Total RNA, at least 6 micrograms per sample, came from PBMCs.

The sequence was obtained from a man aged 70-80 years in good health. The specimen sequenced was blood. The chain uses TRBV6-2 or TRBV6-3 and TRBJ2-1; D perhaps matches TRBD2 (6 bases). This CDR3 reads CASSYSPLTGVEDEQFF. The CDR3 coding sequence is TGTGCCAGCAGTTACAGTCCGTTAACGGGAGTAGAGGATGAGCAGTTCTTC.